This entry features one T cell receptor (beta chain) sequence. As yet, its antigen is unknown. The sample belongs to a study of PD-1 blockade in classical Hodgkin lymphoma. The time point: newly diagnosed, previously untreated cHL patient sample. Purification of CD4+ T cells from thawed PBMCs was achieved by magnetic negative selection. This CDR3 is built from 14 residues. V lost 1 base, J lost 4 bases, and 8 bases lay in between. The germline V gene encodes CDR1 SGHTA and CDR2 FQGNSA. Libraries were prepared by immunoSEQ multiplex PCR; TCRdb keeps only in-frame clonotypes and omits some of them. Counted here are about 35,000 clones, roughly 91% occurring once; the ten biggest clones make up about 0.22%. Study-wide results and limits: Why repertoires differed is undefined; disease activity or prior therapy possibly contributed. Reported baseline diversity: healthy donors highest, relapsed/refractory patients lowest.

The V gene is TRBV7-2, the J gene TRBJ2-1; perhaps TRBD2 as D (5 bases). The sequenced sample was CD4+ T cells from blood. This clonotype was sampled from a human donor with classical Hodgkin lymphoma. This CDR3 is CASSLVSGYNEQFF. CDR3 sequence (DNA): TGTGCCAGCAGCTTAGTAAGCGGTTACAATGAGCAGTTCTTC.